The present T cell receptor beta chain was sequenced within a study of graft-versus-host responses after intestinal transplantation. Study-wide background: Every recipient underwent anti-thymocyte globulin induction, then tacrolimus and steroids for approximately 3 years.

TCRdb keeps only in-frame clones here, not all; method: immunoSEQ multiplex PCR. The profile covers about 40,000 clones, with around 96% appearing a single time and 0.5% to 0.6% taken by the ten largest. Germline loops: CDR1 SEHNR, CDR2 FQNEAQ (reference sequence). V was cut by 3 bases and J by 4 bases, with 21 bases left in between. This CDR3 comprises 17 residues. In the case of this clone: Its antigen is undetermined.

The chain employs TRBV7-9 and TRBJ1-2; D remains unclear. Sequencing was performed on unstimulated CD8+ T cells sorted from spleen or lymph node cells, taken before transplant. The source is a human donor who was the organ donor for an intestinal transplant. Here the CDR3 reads CASSFARIGPDLYGYTF. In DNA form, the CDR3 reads TGTGCCAGCAGCTTTGCCCGAATAGGGCCGGATCTCTATGGCTACACCTTC. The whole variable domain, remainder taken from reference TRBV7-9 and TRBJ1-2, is DTGVSQNPRHKITKRGQNVTFRCDPISEHNRLYWYRQTLGQGPEFLTYFQNEAQLEKSRLLSDRFSAERPKGSFSTLEIQRTEQGDSAMYLCASSFARIGPDLYGYTFGSGTRLTVV.